Below, one T cell receptor beta chain is given with its context. Its antigen is currently unknown. This record comes from a study of T cells after yellow fever vaccination. Broader study findings: Bulk-population clonotypes that are abundant could appear as contaminants in FACS-sorted repertoires.

TCRdb re-analysed the 5' RACE reads in MiXCR, keeping a single row per CDR3 protein. The sample gives 300,000 to 400,000 distinct CDR3 sequences, 6.2% of which show up once; 15% is in the top ten. The sequencing here drew on PBMCs, taken 5 days after the yellow fever booster vaccination. The TCR sequence derives from a man aged 25-45 years who received the YFV17D yellow fever vaccine.

CDR3 sequence: CASSYPAGQPGPFGLSYNEQFF. In nucleotides, the CDR3 is TGTGCCAGCAGTTACCCCGCTGGACAGCCCGGCCCCTTTGGCCTGTCCTACAATGAGCAGTTCTTC. The chain carries TRBV6-2 or TRBV6-3 and TRBJ2-1; D is perhaps TRBD1 (6 bases). Germline loops: CDR1 MNHEY, CDR2 SVGEGT. The CDR3 has 22 amino acids. Trimming cost V 2 bases and J 1 base, with 30 bases left between them.